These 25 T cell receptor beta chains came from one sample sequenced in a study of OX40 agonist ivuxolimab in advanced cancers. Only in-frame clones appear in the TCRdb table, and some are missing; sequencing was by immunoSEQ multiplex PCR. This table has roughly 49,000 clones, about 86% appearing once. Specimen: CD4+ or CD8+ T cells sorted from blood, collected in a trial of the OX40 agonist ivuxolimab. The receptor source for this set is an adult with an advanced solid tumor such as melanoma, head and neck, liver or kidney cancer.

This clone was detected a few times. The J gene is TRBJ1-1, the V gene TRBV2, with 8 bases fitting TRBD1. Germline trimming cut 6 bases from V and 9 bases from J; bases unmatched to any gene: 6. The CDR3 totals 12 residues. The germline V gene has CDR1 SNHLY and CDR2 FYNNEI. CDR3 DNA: TGTGCCAGCAGAGCGGACAGGGTAAAAGCTTTCTTT. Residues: CASRADRVKAFF.

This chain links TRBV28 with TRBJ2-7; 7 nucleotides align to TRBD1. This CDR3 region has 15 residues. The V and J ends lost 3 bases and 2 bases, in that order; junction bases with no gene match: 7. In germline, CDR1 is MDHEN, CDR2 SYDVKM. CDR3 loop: CASSLRTGEPYEQYF. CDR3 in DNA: TGTGCCAGCAGTTTGAGGACAGGTGAGCCCTACGAGCAGTACTTC.

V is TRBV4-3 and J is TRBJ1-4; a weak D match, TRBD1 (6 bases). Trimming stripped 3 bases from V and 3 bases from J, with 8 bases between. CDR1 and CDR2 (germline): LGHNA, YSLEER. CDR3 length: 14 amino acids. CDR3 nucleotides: TGCGCCAGCAGCCACGGGGGCTCTAATGAAAAACTGTTTTTT. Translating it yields CASSHGGSNEKLFF.

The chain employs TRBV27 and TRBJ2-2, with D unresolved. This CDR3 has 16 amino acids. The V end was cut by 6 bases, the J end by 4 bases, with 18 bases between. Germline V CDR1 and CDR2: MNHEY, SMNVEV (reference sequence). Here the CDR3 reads CASRTPDGLITGELFF. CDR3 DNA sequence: TGTGCCAGCAGAACGCCGGACGGCCTGATCACCGGGGAGCTGTTTTTT.

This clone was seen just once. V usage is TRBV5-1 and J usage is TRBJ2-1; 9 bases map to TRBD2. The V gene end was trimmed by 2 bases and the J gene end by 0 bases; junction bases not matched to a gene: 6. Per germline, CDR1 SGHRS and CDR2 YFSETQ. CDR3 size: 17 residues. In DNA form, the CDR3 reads TGCGCCAGCAGCTTCAGACTAGCGGCCAGCTCCTACAATGAGCAGTTCTTC. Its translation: CASSFRLAASSYNEQFF.

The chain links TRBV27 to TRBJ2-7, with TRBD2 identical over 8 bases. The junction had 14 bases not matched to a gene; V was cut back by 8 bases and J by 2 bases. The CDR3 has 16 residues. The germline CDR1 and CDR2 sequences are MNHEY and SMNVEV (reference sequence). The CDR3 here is CASGSGGGRSTYEQYF. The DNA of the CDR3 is TGTGCCAGCGGGTCCGGGGGCGGGAGGTCGACCTACGAGCAGTACTTC.

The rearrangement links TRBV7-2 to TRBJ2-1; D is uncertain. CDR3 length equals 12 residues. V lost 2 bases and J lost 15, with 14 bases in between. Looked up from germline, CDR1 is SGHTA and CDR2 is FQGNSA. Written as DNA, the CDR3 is TGTGCCAGCAGCTTAAAAGTGGGAAATGCGTTCTTC. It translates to CASSLKVGNAFF.

The CDR3 is CASSPPSNNEQFF. In DNA, the CDR3 is TGTGCCAGCTCACCTCCCAGCAACAATGAGCAGTTCTTC. The chain couples TRBV18 to TRBJ2-1, with D unclear. In germline, CDR1 is KGHSH, CDR2 LQKENI. There are 13 residues in the CDR3. Trimming pared 3 bases from V and 5 bases from J, leaving 8 bases between.

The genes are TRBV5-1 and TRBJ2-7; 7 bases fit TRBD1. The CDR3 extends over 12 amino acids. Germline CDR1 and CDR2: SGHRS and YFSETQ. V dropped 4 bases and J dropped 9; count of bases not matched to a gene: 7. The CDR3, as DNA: TGCGCCAGCAGCGCTACAGGGGATCGGCAGTACTTC. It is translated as CASSATGDRQYF.

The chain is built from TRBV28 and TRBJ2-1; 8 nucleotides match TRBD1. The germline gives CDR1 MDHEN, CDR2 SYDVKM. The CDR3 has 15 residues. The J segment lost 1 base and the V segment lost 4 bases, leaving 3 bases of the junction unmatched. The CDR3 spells CASSYNRGSYNEQFF. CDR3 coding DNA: TGTGCCAGCAGTTATAACAGGGGGTCCTACAATGAGCAGTTCTTC.

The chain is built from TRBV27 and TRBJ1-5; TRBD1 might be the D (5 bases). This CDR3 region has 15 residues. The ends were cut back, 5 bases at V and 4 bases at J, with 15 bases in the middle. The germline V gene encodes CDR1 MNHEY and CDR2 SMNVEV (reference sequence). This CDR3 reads CASSHYRGGNQPQHF. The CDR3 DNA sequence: TGTGCCAGCAGTCACTATCGGGGGGGGAATCAGCCCCAGCATTTT.

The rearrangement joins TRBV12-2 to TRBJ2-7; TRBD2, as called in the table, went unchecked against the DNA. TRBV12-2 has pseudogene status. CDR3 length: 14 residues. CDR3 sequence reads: CASRLADWTYEQYF. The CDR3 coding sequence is TGTGCAAGTCGCTTAGCGGACTGGACCTACGAGCAGTACTTC.

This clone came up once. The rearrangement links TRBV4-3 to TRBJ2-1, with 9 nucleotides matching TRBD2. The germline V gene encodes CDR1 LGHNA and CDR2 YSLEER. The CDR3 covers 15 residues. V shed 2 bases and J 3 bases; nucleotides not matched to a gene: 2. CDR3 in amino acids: CASSQLAGYYNEQFF. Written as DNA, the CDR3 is TGCGCCAGCAGCCAACTAGCGGGATACTACAATGAGCAGTTCTTC.

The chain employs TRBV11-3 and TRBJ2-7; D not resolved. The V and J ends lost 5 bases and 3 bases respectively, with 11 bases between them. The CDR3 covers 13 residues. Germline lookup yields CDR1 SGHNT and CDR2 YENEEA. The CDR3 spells CASSLSPSYEQYF. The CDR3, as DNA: TGTGCCAGCAGCCTATCCCCCAGCTACGAGCAGTACTTC.

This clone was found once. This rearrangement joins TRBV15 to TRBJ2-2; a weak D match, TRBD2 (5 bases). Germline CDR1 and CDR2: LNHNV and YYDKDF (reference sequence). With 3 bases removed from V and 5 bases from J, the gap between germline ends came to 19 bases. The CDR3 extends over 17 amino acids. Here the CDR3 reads CATSRPLEGLWTGELFF. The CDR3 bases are TGTGCCACCAGCAGGCCCCTCGAGGGCCTCTGGACCGGGGAGCTGTTTTTT. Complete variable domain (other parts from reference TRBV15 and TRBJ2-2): DAMVIQNPRYQVTQFGKPVTLSCSQTLNHNVMYWYQQKSSQAPKLLFHYYDKDFNNEADTPDNFQSRRPNTSFCFLDIRSPGLGDTAMYLCATSRPLEGLWTGELFFGEGSRLTVL.

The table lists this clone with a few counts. CDR3 nucleotides: TGCGCCAGCAGCTTAACGACACGGGGGGATGAAAAACTGTTTTTT. Translated, it gives CASSLTTRGDEKLFF. V usage is TRBV5-1 and J usage is TRBJ1-4, with TRBD1 as a possible D gene (5 bases). Germline values: CDR1 SGHRS, CDR2 YFSETQ. V was shortened by 2 bases and J by 6 bases, with 14 bases between the two germline ends. CDR3 length equals 15 residues.

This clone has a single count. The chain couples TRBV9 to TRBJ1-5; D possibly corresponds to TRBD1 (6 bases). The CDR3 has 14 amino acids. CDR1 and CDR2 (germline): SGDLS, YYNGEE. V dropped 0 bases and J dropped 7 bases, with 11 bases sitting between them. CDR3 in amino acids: CASSVEGQGQPQHF. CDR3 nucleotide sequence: TGTGCCAGCAGCGTAGAGGGGCAGGGGCAGCCCCAGCATTTT.

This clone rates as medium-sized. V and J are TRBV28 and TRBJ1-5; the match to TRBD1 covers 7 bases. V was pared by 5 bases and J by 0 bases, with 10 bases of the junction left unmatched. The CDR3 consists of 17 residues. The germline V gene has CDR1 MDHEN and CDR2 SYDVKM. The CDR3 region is CASSLHGTAYSNQPQHF. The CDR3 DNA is TGTGCCAGCAGTCTCCATGGGACAGCCTATAGCAATCAGCCCCAGCATTTT. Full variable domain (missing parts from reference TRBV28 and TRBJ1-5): DVKVTQSSRYLVKRTGEKVFLECVQDMDHENMFWYRQDPGLGLRLIYFSYDVKMKEKGDIPEGYSVSREKKERFSLILESASTNQTSMYLCASSLHGTAYSNQPQHFGDGTRLSIL.

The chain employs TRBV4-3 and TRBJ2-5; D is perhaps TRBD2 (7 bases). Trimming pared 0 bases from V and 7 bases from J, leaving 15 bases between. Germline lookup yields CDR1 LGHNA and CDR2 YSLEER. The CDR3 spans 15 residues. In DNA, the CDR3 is TGCGCCAGCAGCCAAGATACAGGGACGGGGGGGACCCAGTACTTC. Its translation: CASSQDTGTGGTQYF.

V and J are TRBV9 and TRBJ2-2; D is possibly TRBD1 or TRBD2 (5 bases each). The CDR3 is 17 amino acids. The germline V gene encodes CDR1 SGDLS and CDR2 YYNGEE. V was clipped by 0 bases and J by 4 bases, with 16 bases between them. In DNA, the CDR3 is TGTGCCAGCAGCGTAGCTACGGGGACCTTCTCCACCGGGGAGCTGTTTTTT. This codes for CASSVATGTFSTGELFF.

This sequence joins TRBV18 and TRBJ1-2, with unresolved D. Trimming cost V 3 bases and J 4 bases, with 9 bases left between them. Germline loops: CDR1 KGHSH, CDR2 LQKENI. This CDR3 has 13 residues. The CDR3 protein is CASSPLYGYGYTF. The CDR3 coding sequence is TGTGCCAGCTCACCGCTGTATGGCTATGGCTACACCTTC.

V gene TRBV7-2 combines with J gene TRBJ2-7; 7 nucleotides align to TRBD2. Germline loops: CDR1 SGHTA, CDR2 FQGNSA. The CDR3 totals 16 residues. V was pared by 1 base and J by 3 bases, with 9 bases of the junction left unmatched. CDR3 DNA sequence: TGTGCCAGCAGCTTAGGGGCTAGCGGTGCTTTCTACGAGCAGTACTTC. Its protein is CASSLGASGAFYEQYF.

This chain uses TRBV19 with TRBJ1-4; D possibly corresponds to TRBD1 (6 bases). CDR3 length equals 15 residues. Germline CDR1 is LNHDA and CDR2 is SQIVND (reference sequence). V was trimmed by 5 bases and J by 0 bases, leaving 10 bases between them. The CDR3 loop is CASSEGVATNEKLFF. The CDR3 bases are TGTGCCAGTAGTGAGGGGGTTGCAACTAATGAAAAACTGTTTTTT. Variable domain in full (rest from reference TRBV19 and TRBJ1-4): DGGITQSPKYLFRKEGQNVTLSCEQNLNHDAMYWYRQDPGQGLRLIYYSQIVNDFQKGDIAEGYSVSREKKESFPLTVTSAQKNPTAFYLCASSEGVATNEKLFFGSGTQLSVL.

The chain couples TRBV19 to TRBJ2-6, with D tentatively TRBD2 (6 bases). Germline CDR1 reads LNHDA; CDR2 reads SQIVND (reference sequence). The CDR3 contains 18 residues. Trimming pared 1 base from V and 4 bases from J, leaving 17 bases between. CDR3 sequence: CASSIGWRGRSGANVLTF. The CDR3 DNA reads TGTGCCAGTAGTATAGGTTGGCGGGGCAGGTCCGGGGCCAACGTCCTGACTTTC. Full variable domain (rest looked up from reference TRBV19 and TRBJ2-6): DGGITQSPKYLFRKEGQNVTLSCEQNLNHDAMYWYRQDPGQGLRLIYYSQIVNDFQKGDIAEGYSVSREKKESFPLTVTSAQKNPTAFYLCASSIGWRGRSGANVLTFGAGSRLTVL.

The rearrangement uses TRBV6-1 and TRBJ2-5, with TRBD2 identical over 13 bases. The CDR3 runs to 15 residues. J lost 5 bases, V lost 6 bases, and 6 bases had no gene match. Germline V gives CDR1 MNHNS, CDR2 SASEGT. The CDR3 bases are TGTGCCAGCAGCCTGGTACTAGCGGGGGGGGAGACCCAGTACTTC. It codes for CASSLVLAGGETQYF.